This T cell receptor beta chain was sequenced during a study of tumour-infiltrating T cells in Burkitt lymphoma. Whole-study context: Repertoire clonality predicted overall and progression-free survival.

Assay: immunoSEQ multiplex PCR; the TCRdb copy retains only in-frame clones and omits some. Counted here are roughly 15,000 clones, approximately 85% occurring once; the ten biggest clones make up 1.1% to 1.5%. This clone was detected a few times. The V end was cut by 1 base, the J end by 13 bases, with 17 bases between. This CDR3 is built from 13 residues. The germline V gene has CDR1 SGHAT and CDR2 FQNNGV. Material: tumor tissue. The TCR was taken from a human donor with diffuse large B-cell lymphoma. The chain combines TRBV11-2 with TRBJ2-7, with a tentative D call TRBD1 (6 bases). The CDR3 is CASSLGARDKFYF. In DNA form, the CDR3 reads TGTGCCAGCAGCTTAGGGGCCAGGGACAAGTTCTACTTC.